This TCR beta chain was profiled in a study of molecular identifiers for immune sequencing clone quantification. Regarding the study as a whole: Clonotypes topping 20 RNA copies carried over 98% of effector molecules but under 1% of naive ones.

Trimming pared 2 bases from V and 7 bases from J, leaving 11 bases between. The germline V gene encodes CDR1 MNHNS and CDR2 SASEGT. This CDR3 has 13 amino acids. Comments on this clonotype: No antigen is known for it.

RNA fractions of 10%, 30% or 50% and 20,000 to 1,000,000 sorted cells were the source of naive CD8 libraries. TCRdb re-called the PCR reads with MiXCR, one entry per CDR3 protein. The sample records about 500,000 distinct CDR3 sequences, about a fifth being singletons. This chain links TRBV6-1 with TRBJ1-1; tentatively, D is TRBD1 (5 bases). The sequencing sample was made of naive CD8+ T cells from blood, with Jurkat cell RNA spiked in. The subset here: FACS-sorted CD8+CD4-CCR7+CD45RA+ naive T cells. The clonotype originates from a human donor in good health. Some libraries in this study had Jurkat cell RNA spiked in. The CDR3 loop reads CASSEIPDSEAFF. The CDR3 DNA reads as TGTGCCAGCAGTGAAATCCCCGACAGTGAAGCTTTCTTT.